Listed here is a single T cell receptor beta chain. Its antigen is still unknown. The CDR3 is 16 residues long. After removal of 4 bases from V and 4 bases from J, the junction contained 6 bases not matched to a gene. The V gene's germline CDR1 is SGHVS and CDR2 FNYEAQ. TCRdb recomputed calls from the 5' RACE reads with MiXCR, one row per CDR3 protein. Of fewer than 600,000 distinct CDR3 sequences listed, about a fifth are singletons. These data come from a study of T-cell memory formation after mild COVID-19. Broader study findings: The study found balanced CD4/CD8 in clones contracting day 15 to 85 and a CD4+ lean in later expanders. For contracting clones, CD4+ ones sat mainly in CM and EM, CD8+ in EMRA. Certain responding clones were present in pre-infection memory, suggesting participation of cross-reactive memory.

V is TRBV7-6 and J is TRBJ2-1, with TRBD2 matching over 11 bases. Material: PBMCs or a T cell subset sorted from them (not recorded which). The receptor comes from an adult woman who had mild COVID-19 (a few samples of this study predate the infection). Cell type and time point are not known. In DNA form, the CDR3 reads TGTGCCAGCAGCTGGTCACTAGCGGGGGAATACAATGAGCAGTTCTTC. This codes for CASSWSLAGEYNEQFF.